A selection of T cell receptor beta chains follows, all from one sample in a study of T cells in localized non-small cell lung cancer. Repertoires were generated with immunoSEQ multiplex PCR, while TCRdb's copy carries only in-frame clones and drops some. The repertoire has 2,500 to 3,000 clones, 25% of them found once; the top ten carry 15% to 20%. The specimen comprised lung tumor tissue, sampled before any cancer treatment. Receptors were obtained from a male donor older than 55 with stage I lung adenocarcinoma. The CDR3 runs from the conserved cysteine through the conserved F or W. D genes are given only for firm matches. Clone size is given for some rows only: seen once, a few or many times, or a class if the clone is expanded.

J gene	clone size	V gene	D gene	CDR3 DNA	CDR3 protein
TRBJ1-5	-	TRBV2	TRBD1	TGTGCCAGCAGTTATACAGGGGATCAGCCCCAGCATTTT	CASSYTGDQPQHF
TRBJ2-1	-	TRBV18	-	TGTGCCAGCTCACCCGGGACCGCACCCACGGGCAATGAGCAGTTCTTC	CASSPGTAPTGNEQFF
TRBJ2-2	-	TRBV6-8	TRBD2	TGTGCCAGCAGTTCGCTAGCGGGAGGGACCGGGGAGCTGTTTTTT	CASSSLAGGTGELFF
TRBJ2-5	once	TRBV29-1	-	TGCAGCGTGCAGACGACTGACCAAGAGACCCAGTACTTC	CSVQTTDQETQYF
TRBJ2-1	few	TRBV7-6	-	TGTGCCAGCACCCCGAGGGGAGGGGGGGTGTACAATGAGCAGTTCTTC	CASTPRGGGVYNEQFF
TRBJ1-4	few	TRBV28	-	TGTGCCAGCAGTTTCCCACACTCCTCGGACAGTCTCATGGGTGAAAAACTGTTTTTT	CASSFPHSSDSLMGEKLFF
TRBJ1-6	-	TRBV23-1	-	TGCGCCAGCAGCCAAGATGGGTGGGACTCACCCCTCCACTTT	CASSQDGWDSPLHF
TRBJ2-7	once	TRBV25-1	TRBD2	TGTGCCAGCAGTGAGGCGGGACTAGCGGGACTCTACGAGCAGTACTTC	CASSEAGLAGLYEQYF
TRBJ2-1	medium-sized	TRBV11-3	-	TGTGCCAGCAGACTCTCGGGGGGCCCGAGCTCCTACAATGAGCAGTTCTTC	CASRLSGGPSSYNEQFF
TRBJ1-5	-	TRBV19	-	TGTGCCAGTAGTATTCTCCTTTTTGAGGGCGCGGGCAATCAGCCCCAGCATTTT	CASSILLFEGAGNQPQHF
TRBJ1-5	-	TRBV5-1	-	TGCGCCAGCAGCTTGTCCGAACCTAGGAATCAGCCCCAGCATTTT	CASSLSEPRNQPQHF
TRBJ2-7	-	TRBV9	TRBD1	TGTGCCAGCAGCGGAACAGGGGGCGCAGTCTACGAGCAGTACTTC	CASSGTGGAVYEQYF
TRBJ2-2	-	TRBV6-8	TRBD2	TGTGCCAGCAGTTCCCCGGGTAGCGGGCGTGCCGGGGAGCTGTTTTTT	CASSSPGSGRAGELFF
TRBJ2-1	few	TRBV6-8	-	TGTGCCGCTAAAGGGACCGGGTACAATGAGCAGTTCTTC	CAAKGTGYNEQFF
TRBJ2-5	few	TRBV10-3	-	TGTGCCACCCTAGGAGGAGGAGGCGTCTTACAAGAGACCCAGTACTTC	CATLGGGGVLQETQYF
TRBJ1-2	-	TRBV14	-	TGTGCCAGCAGCCCCTACAACAGGTTGCATGGCTACACCTTC	CASSPYNRLHGYTF
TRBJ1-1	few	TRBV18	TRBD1	TGTGCCAGCTCACCAGGTGGAGGGGGCGCGGGGAACACTGAAGCTTTCTTT	CASSPGGGGAGNTEAFF
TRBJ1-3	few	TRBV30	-	TGTGCCTGGACCTGGGGGGACGCTGGAAACACCATATATTTT	CAWTWGDAGNTIYF
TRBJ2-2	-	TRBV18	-	TGTGCCAGCTCACCAAGTATCTTAGACGGCACCGGGGAGCTGTTTTTT	CASSPSILDGTGELFF
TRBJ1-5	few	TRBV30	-	TGTGCCTGGAGCACCGGGAACAATCAGCCCCAGCATTTT	CAWSTGNNQPQHF
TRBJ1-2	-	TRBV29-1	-	TGCAGCGTCCAGGACGGGAACTATGGCTACACCTTC	CSVQDGNYGYTF
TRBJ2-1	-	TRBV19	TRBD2	TGTGCCAGTAGTATTATGGGTTGGGAGGGCAACTCAAGCTCCTACAATGAGCAGTTCTTC	CASSIMGWEGNSSSYNEQFF